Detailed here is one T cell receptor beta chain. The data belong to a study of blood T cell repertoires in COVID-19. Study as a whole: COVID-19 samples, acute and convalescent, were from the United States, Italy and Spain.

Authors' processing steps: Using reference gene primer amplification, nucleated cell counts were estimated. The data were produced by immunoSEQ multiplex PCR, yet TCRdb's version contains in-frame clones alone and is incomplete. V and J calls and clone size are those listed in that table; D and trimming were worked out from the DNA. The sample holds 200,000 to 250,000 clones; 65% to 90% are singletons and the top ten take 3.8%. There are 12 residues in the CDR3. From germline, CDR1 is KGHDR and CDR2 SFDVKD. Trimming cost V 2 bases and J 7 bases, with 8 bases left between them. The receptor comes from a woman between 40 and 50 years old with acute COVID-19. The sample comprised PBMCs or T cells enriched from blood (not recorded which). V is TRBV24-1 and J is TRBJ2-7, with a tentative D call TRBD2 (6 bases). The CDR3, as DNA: TGTGCCACCAGTGATTCGGGACTGGAGCAGTACTTC. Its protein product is CATSDSGLEQYF.